One and the same sample provided the 6 T cell receptor beta chains below, sequenced in a study of blood T cell repertoires in COVID-19. Repertoires were generated with immunoSEQ multiplex PCR, while TCRdb's copy carries only in-frame clones and drops some. The sample contains about 73,000 clones, roughly nine tenths of which appear only once. Sequenced: peripheral blood. All receptors derive from an elderly man with acute or convalescent COVID-19.

This clone was detected only once. J is TRBJ2-3 and V is TRBV10-1, with 8 bases lining up with TRBD2. Germline V lookup: CDR1 WNHNN, CDR2 SYGVQD (reference sequence). This CDR3 region has 15 residues. The V gene end was trimmed by 4 bases and the J gene end by 3 bases; junction bases not matched to a gene: 6. The DNA for the CDR3 is TGCGCCAGCAGTGCCAGCGGGGGAGGAACAGATACGCAGTATTTT. The encoded protein is CASSASGGGTDTQYF.

This rearrangement joins TRBV15 to TRBJ1-5; 7 nucleotides line up with TRBD1. Germline lookup yields CDR1 LNHNV and CDR2 YYDKDF (reference sequence). This CDR3 spans 15 amino acids. V was clipped by 0 bases and J by 5 bases; unmatched bases: 4. Here the CDR3 reads CATSREGQFYQPQHF. Here the CDR3 DNA reads TGTGCCACCAGCAGAGAGGGACAGTTCTATCAGCCCCAGCATTTT.

Comment on this clone: This sample includes further DNA sequences coding for the same CDR3. The chain recombines TRBV2 with TRBJ1-2; 11 nucleotides align to TRBD1. The CDR3 extends over 13 amino acids. Germline loops: CDR1 SNHLY, CDR2 FYNNEI. V trimming: 7 bases; J trimming: 12 bases; junction bases outside the gene matches: 10. Here the CDR3 DNA reads TGTGCCAGCACCTTGGACAGGGGGCAGGGAAACACCTTC. It yields the protein CASTLDRGQGNTF.

The V and J genes are TRBV9 and TRBJ1-5; 10 nucleotides agree with TRBD1. Unmatched junction bases numbered 5, after V lost 4 bases and J lost 7 bases. In germline, CDR1 is SGDLS, CDR2 YYNGEE. The CDR3 loop spans 14 amino acids. CDR3 region: CASSQTGGGQPQHF. The DNA for the CDR3 is TGTGCCAGCAGCCAGACAGGGGGCGGGCAGCCCCAGCATTTT.

The rearrangement joins TRBV4-2 to TRBJ2-1; no clear D. The CDR3 totals 14 residues. V gave up 3 bases and J gave up 5 bases, with 11 bases separating them. Germline CDR1 and CDR2: LGHNA and YNFKEQ. DNA of the CDR3: TGTGCCAGCAGCCATCCCTCTGGCAACAATGAGCAGTTCTTC. This gives the protein CASSHPSGNNEQFF.

The chain links TRBV5-4 to TRBJ2-7; tentatively, D is TRBD1 (7 bases). The V and J ends lost 5 bases and 5 bases respectively, with 20 bases between them. The CDR3 loop spans 15 amino acids. Germline loops: CDR1 SGHNT, CDR2 YYREEE (reference sequence). The CDR3 here is CASRFAGGGLDEQYF. In DNA form, the CDR3 reads TGTGCCAGCAGATTCGCAGGGGGAGGCCTGGACGAGCAGTACTTC.